Sequencing of this T cell receptor (beta chain) was carried out in a study of shared clonotypes between healthy human individuals. Whole-study results and caveats: Large depth notwithstanding, sorted-subset sequencing proved incomplete by rarefaction.

Per the authors' pipeline: ImmunoSEQ junction-only sequences lacked quality scores, so their filtering differed. Data came from immunoSEQ multiplex PCR; TCRdb stores just in-frame clones and leaves some out. V and J calls and clone size come straight from that table; D and trimming were deduced from the DNA. The data show approximately 1,000,000 clones, with approximately 77% seen just once and 0.89% held by the top ten. As regards this clone: Antigen specificity is unknown.

Germline lookup yields CDR1 MNHNS and CDR2 SASEGT. V lost 6 bases to trimming and J lost 1 base; unmatched junction nucleotides: 6. This CDR3 region has 15 residues. The TCR sequence derives from a young man in good health. Some clones in this sample may be carry-over from other donors' samples. The sample consisted of memory CD4+ T cells from PBMCs. Regarding subset: CD45RA-negative fraction. V gene TRBV6-1 combines with J gene TRBJ2-1, with 7 bases aligning to TRBD2. Written as DNA, the CDR3 is TGTGCCAGCAGGACGGGAGGATCTTCCTACAATGAGCAGTTCTTC. As protein: CASRTGGSSYNEQFF.